This TCR beta chain was found in a study of blood T cell repertoires in COVID-19. For the study at large: COVID-19 samples collected from the United States, Italy and Spain covered acute and convalescent phases.

V lost 2 bases and J lost 4, with 4 bases in between. Germline values: CDR1 SGHRS, CDR2 YFSETQ. The CDR3 extends over 11 amino acids. In the original analysis: Reference gene primers were amplified, and this amplification served to estimate nucleated cell counts. Profiling relied on immunoSEQ multiplex PCR, and the TCRdb table lists in-frame clones only, not all of them. That table is the source of V, J and clone size, and D and trimming were worked out from the DNA. The sample yields 80,000 or so clones, over 65% seen once. The sequencing sample was made of peripheral blood. The receptor comes from a man aged 50-59 years with active or convalescent COVID-19. The chain has TRBV5-1 and TRBJ2-7; no firm D call. The CDR3 DNA reads as TGCGCCAGCAGCTTAGAGTACGAGCAGTACTTC. Translation: CASSLEYEQYF.